This T cell receptor beta chain was sequenced in a study of blood T cell repertoires in COVID-19. Overall study: Acute and convalescent COVID-19 specimens originated in the United States, Italy and Spain. The cDNA or gDNA used as material had been derived from T cells, B-cell-depleted T cells, or PBMCs.

In the authors' methods: The assay estimated nucleated cells by amplifying reference gene primers. Profiling relied on immunoSEQ multiplex PCR, and the TCRdb table lists in-frame clones only, not all of them. The D gene and trimming were derived from the DNA, and the V and J assignments and clone size from that table. This table has about 120,000 clones, around four fifths appearing once. The CDR3 is 11 amino acids. The V end lost 5 bases, the J end lost 8 bases, and 7 bases lay between the germline ends. The chain is built from TRBV12-3 or TRBV12-4 and TRBJ2-1, with D hard to call. Sequencing was performed on peripheral blood. The receptor's source is a man under 40 with acute or convalescent COVID-19. The CDR3 DNA reads TGTGCCAGCAGTCCCGACTATGAGCAGTTCTTC. Residues: CASSPDYEQFF.